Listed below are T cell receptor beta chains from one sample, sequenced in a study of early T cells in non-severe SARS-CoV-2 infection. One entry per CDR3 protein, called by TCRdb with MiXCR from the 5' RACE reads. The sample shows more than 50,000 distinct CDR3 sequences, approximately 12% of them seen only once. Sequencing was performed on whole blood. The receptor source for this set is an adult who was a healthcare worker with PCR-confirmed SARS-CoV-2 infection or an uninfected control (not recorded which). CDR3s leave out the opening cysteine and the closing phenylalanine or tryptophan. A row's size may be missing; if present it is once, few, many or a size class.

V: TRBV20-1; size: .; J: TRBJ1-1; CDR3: SAREGMLLNTEAF
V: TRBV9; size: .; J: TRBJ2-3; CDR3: ASSVEGISGTDTQY
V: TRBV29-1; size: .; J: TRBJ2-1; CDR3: SVVPGHPMSEQF
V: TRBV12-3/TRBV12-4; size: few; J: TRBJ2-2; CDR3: ASSLSRPSAFGELF
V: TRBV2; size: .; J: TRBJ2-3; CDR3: ASRKDRGNTDTQY
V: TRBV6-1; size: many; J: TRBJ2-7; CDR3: ASSATSGGSYEQY
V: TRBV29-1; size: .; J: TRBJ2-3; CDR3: SVGRGDTQY
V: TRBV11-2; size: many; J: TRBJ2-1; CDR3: ASSGSAGLGGLEQF
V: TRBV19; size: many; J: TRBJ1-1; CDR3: ASRKIGTGPTEAF
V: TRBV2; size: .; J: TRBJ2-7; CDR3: ASSDPGREQY
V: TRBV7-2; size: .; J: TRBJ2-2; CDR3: ASSLDDRAANTGELF
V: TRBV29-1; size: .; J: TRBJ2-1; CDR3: SVEAEEAEQF
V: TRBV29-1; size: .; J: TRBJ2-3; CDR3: SVAVSSAFPDTQY
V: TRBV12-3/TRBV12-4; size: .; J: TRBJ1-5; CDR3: ASSLWPGNQPQH
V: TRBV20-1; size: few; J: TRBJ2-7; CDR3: SASKGQGMYEQY
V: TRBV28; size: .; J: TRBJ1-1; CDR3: ASIATGYTEAF
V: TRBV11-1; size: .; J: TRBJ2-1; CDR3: ASSTRVGWYEQF
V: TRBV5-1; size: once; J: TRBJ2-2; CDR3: ASSFRGNTGELF
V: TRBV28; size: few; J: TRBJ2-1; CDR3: ASSLVLNEQF
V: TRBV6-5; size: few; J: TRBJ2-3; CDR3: ASSLGETLSDTQY
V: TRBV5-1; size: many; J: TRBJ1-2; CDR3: ASSYDRAYGYT
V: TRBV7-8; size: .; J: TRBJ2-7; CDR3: ASSLTGDTGHEQY
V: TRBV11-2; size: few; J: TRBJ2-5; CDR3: ASSLGSTYGETQY
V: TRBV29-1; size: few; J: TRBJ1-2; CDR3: SVQENYGYT
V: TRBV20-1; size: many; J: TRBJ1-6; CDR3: SAIDPGQGDNSPLH
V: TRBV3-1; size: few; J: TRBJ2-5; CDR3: ASSQWAVQETQY
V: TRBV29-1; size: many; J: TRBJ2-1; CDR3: SVVGGNSYNEQF
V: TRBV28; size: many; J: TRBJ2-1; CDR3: ASGRDRSSGNEQF
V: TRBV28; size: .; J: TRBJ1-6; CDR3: ASSQGQTRGQPLH
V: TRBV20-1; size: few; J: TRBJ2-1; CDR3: SAREAASGRSDWYNEQF
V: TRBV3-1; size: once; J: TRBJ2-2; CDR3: ASSHPRDSSTGELF
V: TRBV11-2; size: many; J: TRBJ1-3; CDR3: ASSFPMGGRKHHID
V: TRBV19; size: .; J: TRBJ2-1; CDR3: ASSIDQQNRI
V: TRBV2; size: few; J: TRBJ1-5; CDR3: ASSVRGKAQPQH
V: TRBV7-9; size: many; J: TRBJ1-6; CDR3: ASSLDNSPLH
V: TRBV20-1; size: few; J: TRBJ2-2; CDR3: SARASRTGETGELF
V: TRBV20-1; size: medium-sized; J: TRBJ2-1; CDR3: SARGLAEYNEQF
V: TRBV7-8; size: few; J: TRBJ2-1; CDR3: ASSDTGPAIDWEQF
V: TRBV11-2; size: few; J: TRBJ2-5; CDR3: ATSLLETQY
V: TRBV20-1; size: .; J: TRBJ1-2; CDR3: SPTAGTMANYGYT
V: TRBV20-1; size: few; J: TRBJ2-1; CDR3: SARAFGLAGDEQF
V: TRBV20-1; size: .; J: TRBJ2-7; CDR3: SASVGRAGYEQY